Shown below are 29 T cell receptor beta chains from a single sample sequenced in a study of spatial heterogeneity in lung cancer. Time point denoted: blood at routine non-recurrence follow-up after resection. Whole RNA, which was extracted from tumor, nontumor lung tissue or frozen PBMC, was sequenced without any cell sorting. MiXCR was run by TCRdb on the 5' RACE reads, yielding one entry per CDR3 protein. The top ten hold around 17% of the sample, which has roughly 120,000 distinct CDR3 sequences, 12% seen once. The sample in question was PBMCs, obtained at follow-up. The receptor set was obtained from a male donor with early-stage non-small cell lung cancer.

This clonotype appeared a few times. The chain couples TRBV20-1 to TRBJ2-7; D ambiguous. From germline, CDR1 is DFQATT and CDR2 SNEGSKA (reference sequence). This CDR3 has 14 amino acids. Between the trimmed V and J ends, which lost 2 bases and 0 bases, there was a span of 11 bases. CDR3 sequence (DNA): TGCAGTGCTAGACCACAGACCACCTCCTACGAGCAGTACTTC. Translating gives CSARPQTTSYEQYF.

V and J are TRBV27 and TRBJ1-6, with D unresolved. CDR1 is MNHEY and CDR2 is SMNVEV in the germline V gene (reference sequence). The CDR3 totals 15 residues. V was pared by 4 bases and J by 8 bases, with 15 bases between. The CDR3 sequence: CASSYGKGRHSPLHF. In DNA form, the CDR3 reads TGTGCCAGCAGTTACGGCAAGGGTAGGCATTCACCCCTCCACTTT.

The chain employs TRBV7-3 and TRBJ1-5, with a weak D call TRBD1 (6 bases). This CDR3 is 14 amino acids long. Germline assignment: CDR1 SGHTA and CDR2 FQGTGA. V lost 3 bases and J 6 bases, leaving 12 bases between the germline ends. DNA of the CDR3: TGTGCCAGCAGCTTCACAGGGCGTCTTCAGCCCCAGCATTTT. This sequence encodes CASSFTGRLQPQHF. Full variable domain (remainder filled in from reference TRBV7-3 and TRBJ1-5): GAGVSQTPSNKVTEKGKYVELRCDPISGHTALYWYRQSLGQGPEFLIYFQGTGAADDSGLPNDRFFAVRPEGSVSTLKIQRTERGDSAVYLCASSFTGRLQPQHFGDGTRLSIL.

The V gene is TRBV2, the J gene TRBJ1-6; D gene ambiguous. The CDR3 spans 10 residues. Germline V gene sequence: CDR1 SNHLY, CDR2 FYNNEI. Trimming took off 5 bases at V and 13 bases at J, with 6 bases between the two ends. CDR3 DNA: TGTGCCAGCAGTTCGGGGCCCCTCCACTTT. Translation: CASSSGPLHF. The full variable domain, completed using reference TRBV2 and TRBJ1-6, is EPEVTQTPSHQVTQMGQEVILRCVPISNHLYFYWYRQILGQKVEFLVSFYNNEISEKSEIFDDQFSVERPDGSNFTLKIRSTKLEDSAMYFCASSSGPLHFGNGTRLTVT.

This clonotype was observed at least ten times. The rearrangement joins TRBV10-3 to TRBJ1-1; no reliable D call. With 6 bases removed from V and 1 base from J, the gap between germline ends came to 12 bases. The germline gives CDR1 ENHRY, CDR2 SYGVKD. The CDR3 covers 14 residues. The DNA for the CDR3 is TGTGCCATCAGGCTGGGGATGAGGAACACTGAAGCTTTCTTT. Residues: CAIRLGMRNTEAFF.

The V call is TRBV29-1, the J call TRBJ2-1; no firm D call. The V gene lost 4 bases and the J gene lost 6 bases, with 7 bases spanning the gap. Germline CDR1 and CDR2: SQVTM and ANQGSEA. This CDR3 region has 11 residues. The CDR3 here is CSVVASNEQFF. The CDR3 bases are TGCAGCGTTGTAGCTAGCAATGAGCAGTTCTTC.

This clonotype was recorded at least ten times. The rearrangement joins TRBV28 to TRBJ1-6; D may be TRBD1 (5 bases). CDR1 MDHEN and CDR2 SYDVKM come from the germline V gene. Trimming pared 5 bases from V and 5 bases from J, leaving 10 bases between. This CDR3 spans 14 amino acids. The CDR3 loop is CASSPRQNNSPLHF. The CDR3 DNA reads TGTGCCAGCAGTCCCCGACAGAATAATTCACCCCTCCACTTT.

This clonotype appeared a few times. The J gene is TRBJ1-5, the V gene TRBV4-1, with D hard to call. V was trimmed by 1 base and J by 0 bases, leaving 13 bases between them. The germline CDR1 and CDR2 sequences are MGHRA and YSYEKL. The CDR3 extends over 17 amino acids. The CDR3, as DNA: TGCGCCAGCAGCCAAGGGTTTCTTCGGTATAGCAATCAGCCCCAGCATTTT. Translating it yields CASSQGFLRYSNQPQHF.

This clonotype was detected many times. J is TRBJ2-1 and V is TRBV7-9; 7 bases agree with TRBD1. Germline CDR1 and CDR2: SEHNR and FQNEAQ (reference sequence). The CDR3 sequence is 16 residues long. Unmatched junction bases numbered 7, after V lost 5 bases and J lost 0 bases. As DNA, the CDR3 is TGTGCCAGCAGCAAGGACAGGATGAGCTCCTACAATGAGCAGTTCTTC. Translation gives CASSKDRMSSYNEQFF.

This clonotype was counted a few times. CDR3 in amino acids: CASSKPGETQYF. The CDR3 nucleotides read TGCGCCAGCAGCAAGCCAGGGGAGACCCAGTACTTC. The rearrangement links TRBV5-1 to TRBJ2-5, with a possible D match to TRBD1 (5 bases). The germline V gene encodes CDR1 SGHRS and CDR2 YFSETQ. The CDR3 covers 12 residues. V lost 4 bases, J lost 5 bases, and 9 bases lay in between.

This clonotype was recorded a few times. The rearrangement joins TRBV20-1 to TRBJ1-1; D might be TRBD1 (5 bases). V lost 3 bases, J lost 1 base, and 12 bases lay in between. The CDR3 contains 14 residues. Germline V gene lookup returns CDR1 DFQATT and CDR2 SNEGSKA (reference sequence). CDR3 in DNA: TGCAGTGCTAGGACTGGACACACGAACACTGAAGCTTTCTTT. This gives the protein CSARTGHTNTEAFF.

There are a few counts of this clonotype. The CDR3 DNA reads as TGCAGTGCTATAGAACAGCAAGAGACCCAGTACTTC. It translates to CSAIEQQETQYF. The chain has TRBV20-1 and TRBJ2-5, with D hard to call. The germline V gene encodes CDR1 DFQATT and CDR2 SNEGSKA (reference sequence). Trimming pared 4 bases from V and 2 bases from J, leaving 8 bases between. This CDR3 is 12 amino acids long.

This clonotype was found a few times. The V gene is TRBV4-2, the J gene TRBJ2-5; D remains unclear. The V end was cut by 1 base, the J end by 1 base, with 4 bases between. Germline assignment: CDR1 LGHNA and CDR2 YNFKEQ. This CDR3 has 13 amino acids. CDR3 nucleotide sequence: TGTGCCAGCAGCCAAGTCGGCCAAGAGACCCAGTACTTC. Its translation is CASSQVGQETQYF.

Ten or more counts support this clonotype. V gene TRBV10-1 combines with J gene TRBJ2-7; TRBD1 is a possible D gene (6 bases). The length of the CDR3 is 12 residues. Trimming stripped 4 bases from V and 3 bases from J, with 7 bases between. The germline V gene encodes CDR1 WNHNN and CDR2 SYGVQD (reference sequence). This chain's CDR3 is CASSGTDYEQYF. DNA for the CDR3: TGCGCCAGCAGTGGGACAGACTACGAGCAGTACTTC.

This clonotype has more than one count but fewer than ten. V gene TRBV5-1 combines with J gene TRBJ2-5; 7 positions agree with TRBD1. V lost 4 bases, J lost 1 base, and 4 bases stayed unmatched. Germline assignment: CDR1 SGHRS and CDR2 YFSETQ. CDR3 length: 14 amino acids. The CDR3 nucleotides read TGCGCCAGCAGCCCGGGACAGTTCCAAGAGACCCAGTACTTC. Translating it yields CASSPGQFQETQYF.

This clonotype has more than one count but fewer than ten. The rearrangement uses TRBV9 and TRBJ1-4; D not certain. CDR3 length: 15 amino acids. Germline loops: CDR1 SGDLS, CDR2 YYNGEE. V was pared by 4 bases and J by 3 bases, with 13 bases between. The CDR3 is CASSQLRVANEKLFF. CDR3 nucleotides: TGTGCCAGCAGCCAACTGAGGGTAGCTAATGAAAAACTGTTTTTT.

Ten or more counts support this clonotype. The chain uses TRBV11-2 and TRBJ1-5; tentatively, D is TRBD1 (6 bases). This CDR3 has 13 residues. The V and J ends lost 8 bases and 3 bases respectively, with 11 bases between them. From germline, CDR1 is SGHAT and CDR2 FQNNGV. CDR3 in amino acids: CASSKGVNQPQHF. As DNA, the CDR3 is TGTGCCAGCTCCAAGGGGGTCAATCAGCCCCAGCATTTT.

The V call is TRBV20-1, the J call TRBJ2-2; a possible D gene is TRBD1 (6 bases). Trimming removed 0 bases from V and 5 bases from J, with 10 bases in between. Germline CDR1 and CDR2: DFQATT and SNEGSKA (reference sequence). This CDR3 spans 14 amino acids. The CDR3 bases are TGCAGTGCTAGAGACTACAGGGAAACCGGGGAGCTGTTTTTT. This translates into CSARDYRETGELFF.

The chain uses TRBV5-5 and TRBJ1-5; D is undetermined. The germline CDR1 and CDR2 sequences are SGHKS and YYEKEE (reference sequence). Between the trimmed V and J ends, which lost 4 bases and 1 base, there was a span of 12 bases. The CDR3 consists of 15 residues. This CDR3 reads CASSPGPMSNQPQHF. The CDR3 DNA is TGTGCCAGCAGCCCCGGACCGATGAGCAATCAGCCCCAGCATTTT.

This clonotype was counted ten times or more. The V gene is TRBV29-1, the J gene TRBJ2-3; perhaps TRBD1 as D (5 bases). Trimming took off 7 bases at V and 1 base at J, with 9 bases between the two ends. CDR1 is SQVTM, CDR2 ANQGSEA, per germline. The CDR3 is 12 residues long. CDR3: CSGRVGTDTQYF. Written as DNA, the CDR3 is TGCAGCGGCAGGGTCGGCACAGATACGCAGTATTTT.

The chain is built from TRBV9 and TRBJ2-1, with D tentatively TRBD2 (5 bases). The CDR3 is made up of 14 amino acids. Trimming removed 4 bases at V and 3 bases at J, with 11 bases between. Germline V gene lookup returns CDR1 SGDLS and CDR2 YYNGEE. This chain's CDR3 is CASSTYRGYNEQFF. The CDR3 DNA sequence: TGTGCCAGCAGCACTTACCGGGGCTACAATGAGCAGTTCTTC.

This clonotype appeared a few times. The chain carries TRBV28 and TRBJ1-5, with no clear D. Deletions cut 2 bases from V and 1 base from J, with 9 bases between. Germline loops: CDR1 MDHEN, CDR2 SYDVKM. The CDR3 has 15 residues. The CDR3 nucleotides are TGTGCCAGCAGTTTAAGGATTCTGAGCAATCAGCCCCAGCATTTT. Amino acids: CASSLRILSNQPQHF.

This chain connects TRBV6-5 to TRBJ1-2; TRBD1 might be the D (5 bases). Trimming cost V 10 bases and J 3 bases, with 15 bases left between them. This CDR3 spans 13 amino acids. Germline values: CDR1 MNHEY, CDR2 SVGAGI. The CDR3: CATQPGDHYGYTF. For the CDR3, the DNA is TGTGCCACCCAACCGGGGGATCACTATGGCTACACCTTC.

The sample holds a few counts of this clonotype. V is TRBV3-1 and J is TRBJ1-4; D is ambiguous. The germline V gene encodes CDR1 LGHDT and CDR2 YNNKEL (reference sequence). This CDR3 comprises 15 residues. Trimming shortened V by 6 bases and J by 0 bases, and 11 bases separated the two germline ends. The CDR3 protein is CASRLGRPTNEKLFF. The CDR3 nucleotides read TGTGCCAGCAGACTCGGACGGCCAACTAATGAAAAACTGTTTTTT.

This clonotype was observed at least ten times. The V call is TRBV20-1, the J call TRBJ2-1; 9 nucleotides agree with TRBD1. Germline CDR1 and CDR2: DFQATT and SNEGSKA (reference sequence). CDR3 size: 16 residues. V was clipped by 3 bases and J by 1 base; unmatched bases: 7. Here the CDR3 DNA reads TGCAGTGCTAGTTCCGCCGGGACAGGGTCCTACAATGAGCAGTTCTTC. This codes for CSASSAGTGSYNEQFF.

The chain couples TRBV6-2 or TRBV6-3 to TRBJ1-1; D is uncertain. The germline CDR1 and CDR2 sequences are MNHEY and SVGEGT. The CDR3 has 14 amino acids. V shed 4 bases and J shed 6 bases, with 15 bases lying between them. The CDR3, as DNA: TGTGCCAGCAGTTCCGGTTTGTCGGCCCCTGAAGCTTTCTTT. Translated, it gives CASSSGLSAPEAFF.

This sequence joins TRBV6-5 and TRBJ2-3; TRBD2 might be the D (5 bases). Trimming shortened V by 2 bases and J by 2 bases, and 14 bases separated the two germline ends. Germline lookup yields CDR1 MNHEY and CDR2 SVGAGI. CDR3 length: 16 residues. The CDR3 DNA sequence: TGTGCCAGCAGTTACATGAGAGGGATTAACACAGATACGCAGTATTTT. It encodes CASSYMRGINTDTQYF.

The chain recombines TRBV7-3 with TRBJ1-6, with D possibly matching TRBD1 (6 bases). Germline CDR1 is SGHTA and CDR2 is FQGTGA. This CDR3 contains 14 residues. Trimming pared 5 bases from V and 7 bases from J, leaving 12 bases between. The CDR3 sequence: CASSLRTENSPLHF. In nucleotides, the CDR3 is TGTGCCAGCAGCCTGCGGACAGAGAATTCACCCCTCCACTTT. Full variable domain (remainder filled in from reference TRBV7-3 and TRBJ1-6): GAGVSQTPSNKVTEKGKYVELRCDPISGHTALYWYRQSLGQGPEFLIYFQGTGAADDSGLPNDRFFAVRPEGSVSTLKIQRTERGDSAVYLCASSLRTENSPLHFGNGTRLTVT.

This clonotype was counted ten times or more. The rearrangement uses TRBV10-1 and TRBJ2-3; 12 bases line up with TRBD1. The CDR3 runs 15 residues. V lost 4 bases, J lost 3 bases, and 2 bases stayed unmatched. CDR1 is WNHNN, CDR2 SYGVQD, per germline (reference sequence). CDR3 amino acids: CASSGGQGATDTQYF. The CDR3 DNA follows: TGCGCCAGCAGTGGGGGACAGGGGGCTACAGATACGCAGTATTTT.